The source of this T cell receptor (beta chain) is a study of T-cell memory formation after mild COVID-19 (dated by TCRdb to about 2021). Regarding the complete study: TCR sequence clusters from the two donors were largely donor specific. The cohort was made up of two young adult volunteers, one female and one male, who were previously healthy. In a couple of donors, T-cell clones that expanded and contracted after mild COVID-19 were tracked by sequencing TCRalpha and TCRbeta repertoires over time.

A remark on this clonotype: Its antigen remains undetermined. No much larger clonotype is one base removed from it; base qualities were not supplied.

Paper-wide results and their limitations: Contracting CD4+ clones were found mainly in CM and EM memory subsets, while CD8+ clones were enriched in EMRA. Only two mild cases were covered by the study, and larger cohorts that include severe cases with pre-infection samples were considered necessary. Some responding clones were detected in pre-infection memory, which suggested that pre-existing cross-reactive memory T cells had joined the SARS-CoV-2 response. SARS-CoV-2 specificity of the second-wave clones peaking on day 37 was not confirmed. Balanced CD4/CD8 phenotypes were observed for clones contracting from day 15 to 85, whereas a bias towards CD4+ was observed for a second wave of clones expanding from day 15 to 37.

PBMCs were isolated by Ficoll-Paque density gradient centrifugation. TCRdb shows the sequencer as Illumina NovaSeq 6000. TCRalpha and TCRbeta cDNA libraries were built by 5'RACE with constant-segment primers, adding sample barcodes and unique molecular identifiers. Trizol reagent was used to extract RNA from every sample. Amplification of the libraries took two PCR steps, and the second step added a second sample barcode plus Illumina TruSeq adapters. Sequencing of libraries was performed on an Illumina NovaSeq with 2 x 150 bp paired-end reads. Regarding the original processing steps: Reads were demultiplexed and collapsed into UMI-guided consensus sequences with migec v1.2.7. Using mixcr v2.1.11, UMI consensuses were aligned to TRA and TRB V and J templates and then assembled into clonotypes. A clonotype was counted as expanded or contracted only if both edgeR and NoisET called the change significant, with noise models trained on biological replicates. For edgeR calls, the cutoffs were a false discovery rate-adjusted p below 0.01 and a log2 fold-change threshold of 1. As an exploratory analysis of dynamics, PCA with hierarchical clustering was applied to max-normalized trajectories of the 1000 most abundant clonotypes. The CD4 or CD8 phenotype of responding clones was assigned using the separately sequenced CD4+ and CD8+ repertoires. TCRdb's own reprocessing of the public reads used fastp at Q25 and MiXCR and kept productive beta chains. For every CDR3 protein sequence, its rows merge into one entry that carries the most common genes and DNA. The V and J calls shown here were made by TCRdb, not taken from the authors' results. This sample gives 200,000 to 300,000 distinct CDR3 sequences in total; 16% of them show up just once. Clones ranked in the top ten supply 20% to 25% of the sample.

The sample comprised PBMCs or a T cell subset sorted from them (not recorded which). This sequence originates from a man younger than 30 who had mild COVID-19 (a few samples of this study predate the infection). The sample titles of this study are shuffled in the database, so cell type and time point are left out; the donor was told from shared clones.

For the CDR3, the sequence is CASSYVGETDTQYF. At the DNA level, the sequence is TGTGCCAGCAGTTACGTTGGGGAAACAGATACGCAGTATTTT. The rearranged segments are TRBV6-2 or TRBV6-3 and TRBJ2-3; no D gene call is confident. For CDR1 and CDR2, the germline V gene lists MNHEY and SVGEGT. Spanning cysteine to phenylalanine, the CDR3 consists of 14 amino acids. The kept DNA is CDR3 alone, 42 bases in frame from the first base. Trimming costs V 2 bases and J 3 bases, and their ends lie 9 bases apart.